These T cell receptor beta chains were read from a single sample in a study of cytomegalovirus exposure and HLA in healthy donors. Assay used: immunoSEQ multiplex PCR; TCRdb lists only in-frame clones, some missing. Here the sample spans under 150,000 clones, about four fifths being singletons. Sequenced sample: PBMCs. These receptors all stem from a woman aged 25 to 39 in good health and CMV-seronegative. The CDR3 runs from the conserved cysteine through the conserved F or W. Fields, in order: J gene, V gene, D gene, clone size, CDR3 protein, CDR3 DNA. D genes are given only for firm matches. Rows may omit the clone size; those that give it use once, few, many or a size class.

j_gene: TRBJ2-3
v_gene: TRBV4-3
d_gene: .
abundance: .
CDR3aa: CASSQGGYTDTQYF
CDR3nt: TGCGCCAGCAGCCAAGGCGGATACACAGATACGCAGTATTTT

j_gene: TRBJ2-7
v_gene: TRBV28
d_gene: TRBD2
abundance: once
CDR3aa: CASSQLAGETEQYF
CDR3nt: TGTGCCAGCAGTCAGCTAGCGGGAGAGACCGAGCAGTACTTC

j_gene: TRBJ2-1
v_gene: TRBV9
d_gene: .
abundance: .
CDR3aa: CASSVDLPGLGVYNEQFF
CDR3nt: TGTGCCAGCAGCGTAGACCTCCCGGGACTGGGGGTTTACAATGAGCAGTTCTTC

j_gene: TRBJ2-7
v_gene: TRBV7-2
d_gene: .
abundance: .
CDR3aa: CASSLGLAKTYEQYF
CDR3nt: TGTGCCAGCAGCTTGGGCCTAGCGAAGACCTACGAGCAGTACTTC

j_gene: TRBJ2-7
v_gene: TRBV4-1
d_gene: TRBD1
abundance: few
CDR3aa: CASSPTPGTGYHEQYF
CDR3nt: TGCGCCAGCAGCCCAACCCCCGGGACAGGGTATCACGAGCAGTACTTC

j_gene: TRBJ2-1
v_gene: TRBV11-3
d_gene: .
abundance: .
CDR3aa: CASSLGPSQDNEQFF
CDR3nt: TGTGCCAGCAGCTTAGGCCCCTCTCAGGACAATGAGCAGTTCTTC

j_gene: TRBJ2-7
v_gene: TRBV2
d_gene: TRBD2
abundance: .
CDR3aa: CASSGGLAAYEQYF
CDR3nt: TGTGCCAGCAGTGGTGGACTAGCGGCCTACGAGCAGTACTTC

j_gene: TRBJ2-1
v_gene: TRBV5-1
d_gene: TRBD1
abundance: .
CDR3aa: CASSATGTGGGNEQFF
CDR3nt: TGCGCCAGCAGCGCAACCGGGACAGGGGGCGGGAATGAGCAGTTCTTC

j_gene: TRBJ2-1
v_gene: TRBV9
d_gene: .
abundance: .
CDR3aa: CASSVQPLGKGNEQFF
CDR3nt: TGTGCCAGCAGCGTGCAGCCTCTAGGAAAAGGCAATGAGCAGTTCTTC

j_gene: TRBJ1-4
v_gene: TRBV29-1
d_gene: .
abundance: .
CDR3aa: CSGGLNEKLFF
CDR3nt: TGCAGCGGGGGACTCAATGAAAAACTGTTTTTT

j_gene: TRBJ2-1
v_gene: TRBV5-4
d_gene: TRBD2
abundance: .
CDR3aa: CASSGSGRSYNEQFF
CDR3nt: TGTGCCAGCAGCGGTAGCGGGAGATCCTACAATGAGCAGTTCTTC

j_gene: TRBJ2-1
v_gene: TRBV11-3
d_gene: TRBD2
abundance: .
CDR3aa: CASSLGTSGTNYNEQFF
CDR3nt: TGTGCCAGCAGCTTAGGGACTAGCGGAACGAACTACAATGAGCAGTTCTTC

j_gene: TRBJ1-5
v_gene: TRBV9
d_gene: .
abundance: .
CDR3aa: CASSVPYGVQPQHF
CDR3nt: TGTGCCAGCAGCGTACCTTACGGGGTCCAGCCCCAGCATTTT

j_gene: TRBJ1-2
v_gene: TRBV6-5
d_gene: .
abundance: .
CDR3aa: CASRKQGNYGYTF
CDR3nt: TGTGCCAGCAGGAAGCAGGGAAACTATGGCTACACCTTC

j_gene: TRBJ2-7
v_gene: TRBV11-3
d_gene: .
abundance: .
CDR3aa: CVASVSYEQYF
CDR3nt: TGTGTGGCTAGCGTGAGCTACGAGCAGTACTTC

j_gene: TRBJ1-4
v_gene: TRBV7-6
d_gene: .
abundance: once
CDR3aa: CASSLEPGFNEKLFF
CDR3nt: TGTGCCAGCAGCTTAGAGCCAGGGTTTAATGAAAAACTGTTTTTT

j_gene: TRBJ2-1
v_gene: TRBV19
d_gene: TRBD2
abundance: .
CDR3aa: CASSGAGYNEQFF
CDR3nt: TGTGCCAGTAGTGGAGCGGGATACAATGAGCAGTTCTTC

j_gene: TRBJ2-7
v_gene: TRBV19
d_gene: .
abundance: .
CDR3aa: CASSGGSRYEQYF
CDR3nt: TGTGCCAGTAGCGGAGGATCTCGCTACGAGCAGTACTTC

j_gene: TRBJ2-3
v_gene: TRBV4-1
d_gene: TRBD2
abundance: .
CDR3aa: CASSQGTSGRHEDTQYF
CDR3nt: TGCGCCAGCAGCCAAGGGACTAGCGGGAGACACGAAGATACGCAGTATTTT

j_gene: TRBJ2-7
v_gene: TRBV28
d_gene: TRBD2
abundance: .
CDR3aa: CASSLPPPFGGEQYF
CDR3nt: TGTGCCAGCAGTTTACCCCCCCCCTTCGGGGGGGAGCAGTACTTC

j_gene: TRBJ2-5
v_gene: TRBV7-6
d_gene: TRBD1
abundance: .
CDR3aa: CASSSRTGGLWAQYF
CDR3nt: TGTGCCAGCAGCTCTCGGACAGGGGGCCTGTGGGCCCAGTACTTC

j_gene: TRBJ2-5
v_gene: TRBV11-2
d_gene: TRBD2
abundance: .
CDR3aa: CASSPRLAGGQETQYF
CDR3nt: TGTGCCAGCAGCCCCCGACTAGCGGGAGGGCAAGAGACCCAGTACTTC

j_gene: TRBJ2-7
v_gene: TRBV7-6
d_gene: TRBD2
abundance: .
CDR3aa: CASSATSGGYEQYF
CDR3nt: TGTGCCAGCAGCGCGACTAGCGGGGGCTACGAGCAGTACTTC

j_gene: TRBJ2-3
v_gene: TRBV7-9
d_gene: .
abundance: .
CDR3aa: CARDGQRTDTQYF
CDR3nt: TGTGCCAGGGATGGACAGCGCACAGATACGCAGTATTTT

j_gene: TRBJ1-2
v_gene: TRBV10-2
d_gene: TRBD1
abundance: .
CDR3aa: CASSESGQTNYGYTF
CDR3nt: TGCGCCAGCAGTGAGTCGGGACAGACTAACTATGGCTACACCTTC

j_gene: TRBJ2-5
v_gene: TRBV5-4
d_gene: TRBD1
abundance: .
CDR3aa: CASSSRGRDRGQTQYF
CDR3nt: TGTGCCAGCAGCTCTCGAGGCCGGGACAGGGGACAGACCCAGTACTTC

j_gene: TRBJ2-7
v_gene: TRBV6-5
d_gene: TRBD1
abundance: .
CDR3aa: CASRRGDRGFEQYF
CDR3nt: TGTGCCAGCAGAAGGGGGGACAGGGGTTTCGAGCAGTACTTC

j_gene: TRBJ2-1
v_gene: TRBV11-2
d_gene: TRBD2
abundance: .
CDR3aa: CASSLLAGGQNEQFF
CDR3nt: TGTGCCAGCAGCCTACTAGCGGGAGGCCAGAATGAGCAGTTCTTC

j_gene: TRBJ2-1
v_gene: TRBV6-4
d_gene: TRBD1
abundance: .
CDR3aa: CASSDVFSDRGDYNEQFF
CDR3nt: TGTGCCAGCAGTGACGTCTTCAGTGACAGGGGTGACTACAATGAGCAGTTCTTC

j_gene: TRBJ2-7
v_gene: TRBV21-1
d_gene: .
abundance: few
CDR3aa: CASSANYAQGNHEQYF
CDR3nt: TGTGCCAGCAGCGCAAATTATGCACAGGGCAACCACGAGCAGTACTTC

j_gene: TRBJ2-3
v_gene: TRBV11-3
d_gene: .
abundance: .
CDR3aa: CASSLQGTDTQYF
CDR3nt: TGTGCCAGCAGCCTCCAGGGCACAGATACGCAGTATTTT

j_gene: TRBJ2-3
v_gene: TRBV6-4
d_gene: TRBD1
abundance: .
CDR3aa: CASSDEVTGPDTQYF
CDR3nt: TGTGCCAGCAGTGACGAGGTGACAGGGCCAGATACGCAGTATTTT

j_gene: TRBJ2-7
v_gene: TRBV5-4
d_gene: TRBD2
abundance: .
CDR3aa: CASSWGGGRSRYEQYF
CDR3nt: TGTGCCAGCAGCTGGGGGGGAGGTCGATCGCGGTACGAGCAGTACTTC

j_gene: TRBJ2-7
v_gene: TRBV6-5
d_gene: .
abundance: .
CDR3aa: CASRRGQVSIEQYF
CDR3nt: TGTGCCAGCAGGCGGGGGCAGGTTTCCATCGAGCAGTACTTC

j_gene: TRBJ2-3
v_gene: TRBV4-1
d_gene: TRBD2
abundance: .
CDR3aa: CASSQAIIIGTSHADTQYF
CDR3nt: TGCGCCAGCAGCCAAGCAATTATTATCGGGACTAGCCACGCAGATACGCAGTATTTT

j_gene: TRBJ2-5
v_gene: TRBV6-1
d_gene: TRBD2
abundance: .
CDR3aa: CASRLAGVSSGTQYF
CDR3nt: TGTGCCAGCAGACTAGCGGGAGTTTCTTCGGGGACCCAGTACTTC

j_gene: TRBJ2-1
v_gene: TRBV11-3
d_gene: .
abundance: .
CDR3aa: CASSLGSLSAYNEQFF
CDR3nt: TGTGCCAGCAGCTTAGGGTCCCTCAGCGCCTACAATGAGCAGTTCTTC

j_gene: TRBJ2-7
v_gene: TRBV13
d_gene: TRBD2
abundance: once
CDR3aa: CASSFYLAGGPHEQYF
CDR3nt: TGTGCCAGCAGCTTCTACCTAGCGGGAGGGCCCCACGAGCAGTACTTC

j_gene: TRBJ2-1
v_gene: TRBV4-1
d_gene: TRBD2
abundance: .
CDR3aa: CVSSHISGSENEQFF
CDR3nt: TGCGTCAGCAGCCACATTAGCGGGAGTGAGAATGAGCAGTTCTTC

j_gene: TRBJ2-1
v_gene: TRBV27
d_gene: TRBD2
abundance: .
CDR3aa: CASSKSGRAGDEQFF
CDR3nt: TGTGCCAGCAGTAAAAGCGGGAGGGCCGGGGATGAGCAGTTCTTC

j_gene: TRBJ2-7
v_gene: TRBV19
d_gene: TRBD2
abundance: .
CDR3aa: CASRSSSGRYEQYF
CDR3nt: TGTGCCAGTAGATCGTCTAGCGGGAGATACGAGCAGTACTTC

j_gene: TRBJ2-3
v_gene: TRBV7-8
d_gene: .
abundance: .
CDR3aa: CASSLPQGGGPTDTQYF
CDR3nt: TGTGCCAGCAGTCTGCCCCAAGGGGGGGGGCCCACAGATACGCAGTATTTT

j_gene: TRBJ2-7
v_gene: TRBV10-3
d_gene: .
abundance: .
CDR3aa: CASVGRLANEQYF
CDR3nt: TGTGCCTCCGTCGGTAGGCTAGCCAACGAGCAGTACTTC

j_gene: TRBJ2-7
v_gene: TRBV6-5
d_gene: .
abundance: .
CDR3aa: CASTELSGYEQYF
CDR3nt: TGTGCCAGCACCGAGCTTAGCGGCTACGAGCAGTACTTC

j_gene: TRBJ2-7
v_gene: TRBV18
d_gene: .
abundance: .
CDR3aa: CASSPPGGEQYF
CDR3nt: TGTGCCAGCTCACCACCAGGGGGCGAGCAGTACTTC

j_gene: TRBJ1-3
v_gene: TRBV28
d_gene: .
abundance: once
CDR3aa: CASSPPPASSGNTIYF
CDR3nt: TGTGCCAGCAGTCCCCCACCCGCCAGCTCTGGAAACACCATATATTTT

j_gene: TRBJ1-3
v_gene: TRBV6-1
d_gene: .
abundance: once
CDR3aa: CASSGHGQGLDTIYF
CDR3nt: TGTGCCAGCAGTGGACATGGGCAGGGGTTAGACACCATATATTTT

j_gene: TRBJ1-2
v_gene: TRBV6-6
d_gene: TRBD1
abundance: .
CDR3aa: CASSSGGAKNYGYTF
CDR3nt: TGTGCCAGTAGCTCAGGGGGCGCAAAAAACTATGGCTACACCTTC

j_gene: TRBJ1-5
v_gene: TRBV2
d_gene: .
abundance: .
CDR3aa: CASRKDSRNQPQHF
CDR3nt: TGTGCCAGCAGAAAGGACAGTAGAAATCAGCCCCAGCATTTT

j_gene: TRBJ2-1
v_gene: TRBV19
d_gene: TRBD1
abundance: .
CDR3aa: CASNKQGALYNEQFF
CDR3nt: TGTGCCAGTAACAAACAGGGGGCCCTCTACAATGAGCAGTTCTTC

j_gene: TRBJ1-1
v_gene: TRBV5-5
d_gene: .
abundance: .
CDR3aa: CASTPRGGLDTEAFF
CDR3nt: TGTGCCAGCACCCCTCGGGGAGGCTTAGACACTGAAGCTTTCTTT

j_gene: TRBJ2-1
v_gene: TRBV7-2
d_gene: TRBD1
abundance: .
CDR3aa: CASSLAPRQGGHNEQFF
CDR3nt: TGTGCCAGCAGCTTAGCGCCCCGACAGGGTGGTCACAATGAGCAGTTCTTC